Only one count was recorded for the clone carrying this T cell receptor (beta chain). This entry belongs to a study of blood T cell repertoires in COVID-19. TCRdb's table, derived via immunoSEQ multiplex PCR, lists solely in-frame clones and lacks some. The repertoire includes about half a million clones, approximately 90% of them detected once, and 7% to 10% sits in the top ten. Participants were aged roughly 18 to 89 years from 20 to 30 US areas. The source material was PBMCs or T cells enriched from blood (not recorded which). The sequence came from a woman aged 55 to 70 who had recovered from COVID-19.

The CDR3 coding sequence is TGTGCCAGCAGCTTAGGGGGGGAACAAAGCACAGATACGCAGTATTTT. Amino acid sequence: CASSLGGEQSTDTQYF. This chain links TRBV7-2 with TRBJ2-3, with a tentative D call TRBD2 (6 bases). CDR3 length: 16 amino acids. Per the germline V gene, CDR1 is SGHTA and CDR2 is FQGNSA. V lost 1 base and J lost 0, with 11 bases in between.